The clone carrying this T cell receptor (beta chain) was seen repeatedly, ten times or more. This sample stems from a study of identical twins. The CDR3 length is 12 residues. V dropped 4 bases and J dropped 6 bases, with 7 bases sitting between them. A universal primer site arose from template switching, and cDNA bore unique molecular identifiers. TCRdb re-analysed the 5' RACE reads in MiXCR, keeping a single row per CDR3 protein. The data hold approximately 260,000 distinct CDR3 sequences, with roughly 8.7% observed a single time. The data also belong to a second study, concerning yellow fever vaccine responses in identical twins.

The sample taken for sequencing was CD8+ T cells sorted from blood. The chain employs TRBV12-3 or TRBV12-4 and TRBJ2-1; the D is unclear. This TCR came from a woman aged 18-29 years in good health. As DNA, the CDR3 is TGTGCCAGCAGTTCGACCCTCAATGAGCAGTTCTTC. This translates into CASSSTLNEQFF.